This entry concerns a single T cell receptor (beta chain). These data originate in a study of graft-versus-host responses after intestinal transplantation. The germline V gene encodes CDR1 SQVTM and CDR2 ANQGSEA. The germline V and J ends were trimmed by 5 bases and 5 bases, with 9 bases remaining between them. The CDR3 is 11 amino acids. Assay: immunoSEQ multiplex PCR; the TCRdb copy retains only in-frame clones and omits some. The sample has some 8,000 clones, around 98% seen once; the top ten hold over 0.2%. Sample: PBMCs, taken 23 days after intestinal transplant. This TCR came from a human patient who received an intestinal transplant, so some T cells may come from the graft donor. The chain couples TRBV29-1 to TRBJ2-5; D call uncertain. CDR3 sequence (DNA): TGCAGCGTTCTAGTTGCCGAGACCCAGTACTTC. It specifies CSVLVAETQYF.